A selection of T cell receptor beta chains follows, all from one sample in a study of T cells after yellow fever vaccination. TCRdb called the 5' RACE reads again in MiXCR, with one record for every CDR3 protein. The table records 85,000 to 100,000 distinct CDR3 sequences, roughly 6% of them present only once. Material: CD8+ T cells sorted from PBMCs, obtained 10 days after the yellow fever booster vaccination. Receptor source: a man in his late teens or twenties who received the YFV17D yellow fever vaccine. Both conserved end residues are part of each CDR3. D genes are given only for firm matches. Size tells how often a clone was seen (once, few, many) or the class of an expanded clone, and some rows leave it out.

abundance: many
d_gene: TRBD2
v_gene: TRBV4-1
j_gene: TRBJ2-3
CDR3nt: TGCGCCAGCAGCCACGGTTTTAGCGGGGGTTCTTGGGATACGCAGTATTTT
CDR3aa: CASSHGFSGGSWDTQYF

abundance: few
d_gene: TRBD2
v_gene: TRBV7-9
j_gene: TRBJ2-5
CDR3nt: TGTGCCAGCGGCTCCGGACTAGCGGGGCAAGAGACCCAGTACTTC
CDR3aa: CASGSGLAGQETQYF

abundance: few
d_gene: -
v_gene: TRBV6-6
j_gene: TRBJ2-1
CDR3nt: TGTGCCAGCAGTTACTCGAGGGGGGCCTCCTACAATGAGCAGTTCTTC
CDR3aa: CASSYSRGASYNEQFF

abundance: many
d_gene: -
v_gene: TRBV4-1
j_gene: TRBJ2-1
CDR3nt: TGCGCCAGCAGCCAAGATAAGGCCTACAATGAGCAGTTCTTC
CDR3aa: CASSQDKAYNEQFF

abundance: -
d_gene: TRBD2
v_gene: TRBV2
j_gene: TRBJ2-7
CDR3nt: TGTGCCAGCAGTGACGGGGGGGATTGGTACGAGCAGTACTTC
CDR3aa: CASSDGGDWYEQYF

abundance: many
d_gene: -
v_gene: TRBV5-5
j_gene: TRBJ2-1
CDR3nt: TGTGCCAGCAGCTTGACGGTCTACCGGGGTCACCACAATGAGCAGTTCTTC
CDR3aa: CASSLTVYRGHHNEQFF

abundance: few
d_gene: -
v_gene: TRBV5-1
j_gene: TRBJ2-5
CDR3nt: TGCGCCAGCAGCCATATCGGCAGGGATGGGGAGACCCAGTACTTC
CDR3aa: CASSHIGRDGETQYF

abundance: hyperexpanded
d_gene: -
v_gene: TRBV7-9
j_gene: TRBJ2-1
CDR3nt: TGTGCCAGCAGCCCAAGGGCAGGGAAGGGTGAGCAGTTCTTC
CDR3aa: CASSPRAGKGEQFF

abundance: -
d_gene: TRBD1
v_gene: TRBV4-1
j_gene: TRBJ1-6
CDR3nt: TGCGCCAGCAGCCTCGGACAGGGGGCGAGTCCCTATAATTCACCCCTCCACTTT
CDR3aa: CASSLGQGASPYNSPLHF

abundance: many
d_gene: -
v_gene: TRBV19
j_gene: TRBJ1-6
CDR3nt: TGTGCCAGTAGTATTACCGGACGCGATAAGGCACCCCTCCACTTT
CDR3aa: CASSITGRDKAPLHF

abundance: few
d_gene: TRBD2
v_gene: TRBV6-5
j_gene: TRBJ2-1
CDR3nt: TGTGCCAGCAGTCCCGTTGGGCGGGGGGGCCAAAATGAGCAGTTCTTC
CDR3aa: CASSPVGRGGQNEQFF

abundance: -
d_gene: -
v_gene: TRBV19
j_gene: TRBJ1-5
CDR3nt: TGTGCCAGTAGTTGGACGGATAATCAGCCCCAGCATTTT
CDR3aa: CASSWTDNQPQHF

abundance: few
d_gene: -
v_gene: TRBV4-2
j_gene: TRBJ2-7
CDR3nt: TGTGCCAGCAGCCAAGAGACAGCCTACGAGCAGTACTTC
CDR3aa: CASSQETAYEQYF

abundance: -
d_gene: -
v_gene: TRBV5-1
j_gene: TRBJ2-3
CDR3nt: TGCGCCAGCAGCTTGAGAGTTCGGTGGGACACCCGCACAGATACGCAGTATTTT
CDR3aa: CASSLRVRWDTRTDTQYF

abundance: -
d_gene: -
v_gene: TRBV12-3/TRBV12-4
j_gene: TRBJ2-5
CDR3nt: TGTGCCAGCAGTTTTAGGGTGTTGTCTACTAACACCCAAGAGACCCAGTACTTC
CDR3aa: CASSFRVLSTNTQETQYF

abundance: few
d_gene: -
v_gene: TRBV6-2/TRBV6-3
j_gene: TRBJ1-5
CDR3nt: TGTGCCAGCAGTTGGGCCAATAGCAATCAGCCCCAGCATTTT
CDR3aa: CASSWANSNQPQHF

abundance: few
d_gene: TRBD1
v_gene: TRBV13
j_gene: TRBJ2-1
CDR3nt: TGTGCCAGCGGTTTACAGGGGGCATATGAGCAGTTCTTC
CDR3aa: CASGLQGAYEQFF

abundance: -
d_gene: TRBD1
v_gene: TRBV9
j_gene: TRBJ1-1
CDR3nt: TGTGCCAGCAGCGCGCAGGGGGGTATGACTGAAGCTTTCTTT
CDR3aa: CASSAQGGMTEAFF

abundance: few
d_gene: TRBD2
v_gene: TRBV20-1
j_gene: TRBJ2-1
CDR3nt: TGCAGTGCTATCCTTAGCGGGGGGCCGGGATTCTACAATGAGCAGTTCTTC
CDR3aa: CSAILSGGPGFYNEQFF

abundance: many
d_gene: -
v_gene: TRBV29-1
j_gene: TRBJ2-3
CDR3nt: TGCAGCGCCGAGGGGGCAGATACGCAGTATTTT
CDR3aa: CSAEGADTQYF

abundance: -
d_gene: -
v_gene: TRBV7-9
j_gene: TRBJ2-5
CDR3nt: TGTGCCAGCAGCGCCCCCTACGAGACCCAGTACTTC
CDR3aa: CASSAPYETQYF

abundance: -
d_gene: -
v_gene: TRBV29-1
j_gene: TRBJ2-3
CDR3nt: TGCAGCGTTGACATGGCCGATACGCAGTATTTT
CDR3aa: CSVDMADTQYF

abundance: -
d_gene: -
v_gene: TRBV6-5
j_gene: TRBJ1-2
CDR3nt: TGTGCCAGCAGTTACTCGAAGACAGTTGGCTACACCTTC
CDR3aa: CASSYSKTVGYTF

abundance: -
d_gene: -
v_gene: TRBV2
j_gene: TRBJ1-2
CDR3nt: TGTGCCAGCAGTGATACGAACACAGGGCGAAACGGCTACACCTTC
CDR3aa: CASSDTNTGRNGYTF

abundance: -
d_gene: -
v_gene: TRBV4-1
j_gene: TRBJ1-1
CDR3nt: TGCGCCAGCAGCCTACGCCTCGGGGAGACTGAAGCTTTCTTT
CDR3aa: CASSLRLGETEAFF

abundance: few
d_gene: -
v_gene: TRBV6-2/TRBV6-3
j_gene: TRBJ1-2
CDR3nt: TGTGCCAGCAGTTACTCGTACCCTTCGGATGGCTACACCTTC
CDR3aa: CASSYSYPSDGYTF

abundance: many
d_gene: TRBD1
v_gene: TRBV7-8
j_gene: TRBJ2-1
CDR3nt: TGTGCCAGCGGACAGGGGGCCGGTAATGAGCAGTTCTTC
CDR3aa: CASGQGAGNEQFF

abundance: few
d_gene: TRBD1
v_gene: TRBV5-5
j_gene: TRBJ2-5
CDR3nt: TGTGCCAGCAGCCGGGACAGGTCAGGGCCAGGGGAGACCCAGTACTTC
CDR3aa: CASSRDRSGPGETQYF

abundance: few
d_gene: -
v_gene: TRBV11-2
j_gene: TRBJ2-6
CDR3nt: TGTGCCAGCACCCAGAGCTCTGGGGCCAACGTCCTGACTTTC
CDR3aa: CASTQSSGANVLTF

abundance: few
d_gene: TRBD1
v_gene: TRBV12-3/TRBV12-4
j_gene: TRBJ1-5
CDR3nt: TGTGCCAGCAGTTTAGGGGGAATCTCCGGGACAGGTGATCAGCCCCAGCATTTT
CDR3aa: CASSLGGISGTGDQPQHF

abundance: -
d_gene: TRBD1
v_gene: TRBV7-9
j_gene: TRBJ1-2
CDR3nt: TGTGCCAGCAGCCGTCCCGGGACAGGGGTAGTTAACTATGGCTACACCTTC
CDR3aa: CASSRPGTGVVNYGYTF

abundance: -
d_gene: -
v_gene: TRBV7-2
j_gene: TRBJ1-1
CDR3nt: TGTGCCAGCAGCTTAGCCCCGGCCGGAAACACTGAAGCTTTCTTT
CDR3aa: CASSLAPAGNTEAFF

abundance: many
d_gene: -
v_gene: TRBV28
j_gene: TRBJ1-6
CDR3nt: TGTGCCAGCAGTTTAACCAGGCATTCACCCCTCCACTTT
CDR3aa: CASSLTRHSPLHF

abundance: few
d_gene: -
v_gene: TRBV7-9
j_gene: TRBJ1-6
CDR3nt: TGTGCCAGCAGCTACTCCGGGGGTTCACCCCTCCACTTT
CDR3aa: CASSYSGGSPLHF

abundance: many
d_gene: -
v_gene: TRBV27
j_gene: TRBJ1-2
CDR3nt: TGTGCCAGCAGTTTGTCTCAGGGGCCCTGGTGGTATGGCTACACCTTC
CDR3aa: CASSLSQGPWWYGYTF

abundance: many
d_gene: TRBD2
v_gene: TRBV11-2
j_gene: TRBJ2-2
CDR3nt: TGTGCCAGCAGCTTCACTAGCGGGGGGGCCCGGGAGCTGTTTTTT
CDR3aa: CASSFTSGGARELFF

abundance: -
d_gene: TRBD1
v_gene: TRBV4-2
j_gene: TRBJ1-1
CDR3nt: TGTGCCAGCAGCCAGGAGGACAGGACGAACACTGAAGCTTTCTTT
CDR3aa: CASSQEDRTNTEAFF

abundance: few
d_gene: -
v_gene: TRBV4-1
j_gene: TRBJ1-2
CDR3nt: TGCGCCAGCAGCCAAGAAAGCGGTACAGACTATGGCTACACCTTC
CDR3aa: CASSQESGTDYGYTF

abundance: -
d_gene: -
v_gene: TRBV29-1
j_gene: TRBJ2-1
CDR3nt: TGCAGCTCGTGGGACCTAGGGCAGTTCTTC
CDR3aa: CSSWDLGQFF

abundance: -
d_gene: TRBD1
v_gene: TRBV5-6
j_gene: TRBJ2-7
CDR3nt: TGTGCCAGCAGCTTGGGGACAGGGGCATTCGAGCAGTACTTC
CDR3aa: CASSLGTGAFEQYF

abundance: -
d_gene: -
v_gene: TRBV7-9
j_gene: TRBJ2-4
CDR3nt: TGTGCCAGCAGCGGGGGGAAGCGTTTACTAGCCAAAAACATTCAGTACTTC
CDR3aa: CASSGGKRLLAKNIQYF

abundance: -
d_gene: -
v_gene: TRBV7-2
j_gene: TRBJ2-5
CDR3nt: TGTGCCAGCAGCTCAGACAGGACAAATCAAGAGACCCAGTACTTC
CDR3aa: CASSSDRTNQETQYF

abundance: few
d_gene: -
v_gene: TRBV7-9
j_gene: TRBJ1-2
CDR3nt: TGTGCCAGCAGCTTAGCGGGGTATCCACCATTCTACACCTTC
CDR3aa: CASSLAGYPPFYTF

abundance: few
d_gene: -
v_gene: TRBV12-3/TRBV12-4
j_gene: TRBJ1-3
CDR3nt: TGTGCCAGTACCACCGGGACAATCGTGGGTTTT
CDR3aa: CASTTGTIVGF

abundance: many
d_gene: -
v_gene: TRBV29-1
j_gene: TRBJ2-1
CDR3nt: TGCAGCGTCTCACTCAATGAGCAGTTCTTC
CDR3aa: CSVSLNEQFF

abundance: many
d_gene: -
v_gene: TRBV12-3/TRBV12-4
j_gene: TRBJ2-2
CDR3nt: TGTGCCAGCAGTCCTAGGAGACTCCGGGGCACCGGGGAGCTGTTTTTT
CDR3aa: CASSPRRLRGTGELFF

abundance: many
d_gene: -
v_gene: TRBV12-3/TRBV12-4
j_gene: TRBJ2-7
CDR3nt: TGTGCCAGCAGTTTCCCCCCACGCTACGAGCAGTACTTC
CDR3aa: CASSFPPRYEQYF

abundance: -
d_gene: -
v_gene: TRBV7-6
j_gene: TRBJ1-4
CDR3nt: TGTGCCAGCAGCGACCGGGACGGTAATGAAAAACTGTTTTTT
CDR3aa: CASSDRDGNEKLFF

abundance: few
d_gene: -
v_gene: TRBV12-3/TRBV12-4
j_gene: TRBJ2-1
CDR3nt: TGTGCCAGCAGTTTAGGAGAACTGGGCCTCCCGGTTGGGGATGAGCAGTTCTTC
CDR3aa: CASSLGELGLPVGDEQFF

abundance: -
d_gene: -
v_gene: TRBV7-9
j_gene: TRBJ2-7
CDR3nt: TGTGCCAGCACCGTGGGGGTGGGCGAGCAGTACTTC
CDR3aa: CASTVGVGEQYF